The present T cell receptor beta chain was sequenced within a study of CD8 T cells in ankylosing spondylitis. Study-wide findings and caveats: There were earlier reports of some motif variants in reactive arthritis synovial fluid and blood. It was reported that disease-linked clones were significantly enriched in matched ankylosing spondylitis synovial fluid.

This clonotype came up a few times. The antigen is unknown. One entry per CDR3 protein, called by TCRdb with MiXCR from the 5' RACE reads. The data show some 130,000 distinct CDR3 sequences, approximately 7.4% seen once. With 8 bases removed from V and 5 bases from J, the gap between germline ends came to 12 bases. This CDR3 contains 11 residues. The germline gives CDR1 DFQATT, CDR2 SNEGSKA (reference sequence). Sequenced input: blood, either unsorted or a sorted T cell fraction (not recorded which). This clonotype was sampled from a female donor with ankylosing spondylitis or in good health (not recorded which). This chain joins TRBV20-1 and TRBJ2-5, with D unresolved. The CDR3 DNA sequence: TGCAGTAGATCGGTTCTGGAGACCCAGTACTTC. Protein sequence: CSRSVLETQYF.